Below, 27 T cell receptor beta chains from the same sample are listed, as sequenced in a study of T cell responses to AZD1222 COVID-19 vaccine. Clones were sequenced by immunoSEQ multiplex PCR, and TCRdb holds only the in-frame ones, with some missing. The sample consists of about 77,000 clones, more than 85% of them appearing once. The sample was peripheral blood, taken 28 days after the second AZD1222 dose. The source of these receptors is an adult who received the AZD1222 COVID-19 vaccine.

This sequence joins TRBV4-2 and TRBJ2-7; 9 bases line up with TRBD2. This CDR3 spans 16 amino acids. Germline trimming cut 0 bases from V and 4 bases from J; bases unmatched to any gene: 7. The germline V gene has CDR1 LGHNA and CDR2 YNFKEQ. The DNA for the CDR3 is TGTGCCAGCAGCCAAGATATGCTAGCGGGGCCTTACGAGCAGTACTTC. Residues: CASSQDMLAGPYEQYF.

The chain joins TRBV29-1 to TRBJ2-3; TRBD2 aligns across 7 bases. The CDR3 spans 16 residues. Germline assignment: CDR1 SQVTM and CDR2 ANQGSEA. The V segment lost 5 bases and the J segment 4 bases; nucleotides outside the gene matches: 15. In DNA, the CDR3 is TGCAGCGTTTGGATCGGGGGAGCGGGATCTGCAGATACGCAGTATTTT. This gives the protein CSVWIGGAGSADTQYF.

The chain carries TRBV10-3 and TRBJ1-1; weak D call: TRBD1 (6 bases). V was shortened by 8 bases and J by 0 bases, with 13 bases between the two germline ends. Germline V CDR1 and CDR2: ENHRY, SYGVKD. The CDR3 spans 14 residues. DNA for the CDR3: TGTGCCATCGCGGGGGCCCTCATGAACACTGAAGCTTTCTTT. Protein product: CAIAGALMNTEAFF.

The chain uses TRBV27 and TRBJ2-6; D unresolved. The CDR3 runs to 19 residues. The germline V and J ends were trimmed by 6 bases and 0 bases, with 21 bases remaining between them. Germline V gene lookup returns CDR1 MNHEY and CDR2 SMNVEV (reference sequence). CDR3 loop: CASSSTSVMTRSGANVLTF. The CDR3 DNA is TGTGCCAGCAGCTCCACATCCGTGATGACCCGCTCTGGGGCCAACGTCCTGACTTTC.

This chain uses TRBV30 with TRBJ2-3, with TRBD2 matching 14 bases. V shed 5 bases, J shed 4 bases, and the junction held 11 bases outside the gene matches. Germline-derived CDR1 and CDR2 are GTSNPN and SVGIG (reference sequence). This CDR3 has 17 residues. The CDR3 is CAWEGQQTSGRADTQYF. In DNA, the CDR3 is TGTGCCTGGGAGGGACAGCAGACTAGCGGGAGGGCAGATACGCAGTATTTT.

The CDR3 loop is CASSLGTASYQPQHF. The CDR3 nucleotides are TGTGCCAGTAGTCTCGGGACAGCCTCCTATCAGCCCCAGCATTTT. This rearrangement joins TRBV19 to TRBJ1-5; 7 bases map to TRBD1. V lost 5 bases and J lost 5; bases outside the gene matches: 9. The CDR3 has 15 amino acids. Germline loops: CDR1 LNHDA, CDR2 SQIVND (reference sequence). Based on the CDR3 plus reference TRBV19 and TRBJ1-5, the full variable domain is DGGITQSPKYLFRKEGQNVTLSCEQNLNHDAMYWYRQDPGQGLRLIYYSQIVNDFQKGDIAEGYSVSREKKESFPLTVTSAQKNPTAFYLCASSLGTASYQPQHFGDGTRLSIL.

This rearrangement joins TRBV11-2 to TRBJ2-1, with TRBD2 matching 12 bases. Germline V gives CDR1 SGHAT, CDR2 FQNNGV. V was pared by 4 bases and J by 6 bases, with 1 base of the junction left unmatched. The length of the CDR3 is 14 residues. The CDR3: CASSSTSGGNEQFF. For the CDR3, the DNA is TGTGCCAGCAGCTCGACTAGCGGGGGCAATGAGCAGTTCTTC.

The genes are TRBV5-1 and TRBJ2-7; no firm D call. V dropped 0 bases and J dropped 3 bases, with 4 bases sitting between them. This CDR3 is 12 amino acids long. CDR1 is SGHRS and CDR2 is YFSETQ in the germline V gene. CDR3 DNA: TGCGCCAGCAGCTTGGACCGCTACGAGCAGTACTTC. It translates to CASSLDRYEQYF.

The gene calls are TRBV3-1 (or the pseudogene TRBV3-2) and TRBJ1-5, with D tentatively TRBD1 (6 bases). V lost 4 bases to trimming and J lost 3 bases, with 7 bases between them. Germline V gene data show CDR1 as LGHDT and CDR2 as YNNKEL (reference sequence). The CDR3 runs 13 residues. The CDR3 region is CASSRDTNQPQHF. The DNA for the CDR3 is TGTGCCAGCAGCCGGGACACCAATCAGCCCCAGCATTTT.

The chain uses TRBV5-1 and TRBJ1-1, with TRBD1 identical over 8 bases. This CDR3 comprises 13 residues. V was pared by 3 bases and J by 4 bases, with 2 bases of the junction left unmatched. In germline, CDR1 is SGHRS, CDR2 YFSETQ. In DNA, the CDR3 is TGCGCCAGCAGCTGGGACAGGACCACTGAAGCTTTCTTT. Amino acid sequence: CASSWDRTTEAFF.

CDR3 sequence: CSASQAGTQETQYF. In nucleotides, the CDR3 is TGCAGTGCTAGTCAAGCCGGGACCCAAGAGACCCAGTACTTC. The chain links TRBV20-1 to TRBJ2-5; D is tentatively TRBD1 or TRBD2 (5 bases each). Germline CDR1 is DFQATT and CDR2 is SNEGSKA (reference sequence). This CDR3 region has 14 residues. V was pared by 3 bases and J by 1 base, with 12 bases between.

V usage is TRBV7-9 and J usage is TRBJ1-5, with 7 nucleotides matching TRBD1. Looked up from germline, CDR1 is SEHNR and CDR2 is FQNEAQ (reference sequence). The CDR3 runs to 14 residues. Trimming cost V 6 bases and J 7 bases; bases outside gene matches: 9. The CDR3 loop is CASSLAGGEQPQHF. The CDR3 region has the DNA TGTGCCAGCAGTCTAGCAGGGGGGGAACAGCCCCAGCATTTT.

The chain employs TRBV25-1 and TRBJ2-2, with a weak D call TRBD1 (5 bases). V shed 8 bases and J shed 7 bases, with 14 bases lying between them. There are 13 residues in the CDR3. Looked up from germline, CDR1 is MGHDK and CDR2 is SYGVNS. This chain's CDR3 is CASQKQDFGELFF. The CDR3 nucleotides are TGTGCCAGCCAAAAACAGGATTTCGGGGAGCTGTTTTTT.

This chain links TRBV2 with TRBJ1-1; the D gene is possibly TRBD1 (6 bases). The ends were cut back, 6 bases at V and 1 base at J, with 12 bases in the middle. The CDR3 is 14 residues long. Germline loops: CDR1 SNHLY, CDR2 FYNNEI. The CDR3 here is CASSGVTGNTEAFF. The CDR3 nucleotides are TGTGCCAGCAGCGGGGTGACAGGGAACACTGAAGCTTTCTTT.

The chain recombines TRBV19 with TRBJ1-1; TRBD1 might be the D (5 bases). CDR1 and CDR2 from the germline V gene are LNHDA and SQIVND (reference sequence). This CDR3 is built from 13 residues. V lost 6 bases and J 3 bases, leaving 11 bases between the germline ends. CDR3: CASRETGDTEAFF. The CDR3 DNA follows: TGTGCCAGTAGGGAGACGGGGGACACTGAAGCTTTCTTT.

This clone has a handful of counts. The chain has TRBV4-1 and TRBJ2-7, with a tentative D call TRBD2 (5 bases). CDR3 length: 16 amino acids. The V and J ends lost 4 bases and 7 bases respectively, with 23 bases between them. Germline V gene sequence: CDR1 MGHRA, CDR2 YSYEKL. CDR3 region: CASSPEGGRGVLEQYF. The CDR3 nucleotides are TGCGCCAGCAGCCCAGAGGGCGGTCGTGGGGTTTTAGAGCAGTACTTC.

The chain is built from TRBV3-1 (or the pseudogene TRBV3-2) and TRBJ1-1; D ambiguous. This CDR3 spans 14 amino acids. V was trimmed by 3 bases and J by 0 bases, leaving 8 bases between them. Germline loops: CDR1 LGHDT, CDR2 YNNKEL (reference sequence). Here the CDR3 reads CASSQRGMNTEAFF. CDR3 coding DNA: TGTGCCAGCAGCCAGCGCGGCATGAACACTGAAGCTTTCTTT.

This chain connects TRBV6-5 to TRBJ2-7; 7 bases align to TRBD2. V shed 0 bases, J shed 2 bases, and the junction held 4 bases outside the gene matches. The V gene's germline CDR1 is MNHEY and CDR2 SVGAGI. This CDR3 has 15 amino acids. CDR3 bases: TGTGCCAGCAGTTACTCGACGGGAGGACCCTACGAGCAGTACTTC. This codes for CASSYSTGGPYEQYF.

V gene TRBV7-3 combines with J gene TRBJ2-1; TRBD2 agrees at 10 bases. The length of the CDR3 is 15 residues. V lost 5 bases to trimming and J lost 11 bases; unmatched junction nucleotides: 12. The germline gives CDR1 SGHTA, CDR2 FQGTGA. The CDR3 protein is CASSPRLAGVTQQFF. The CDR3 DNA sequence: TGTGCCAGCAGCCCCCGTCTAGCGGGAGTGACTCAGCAGTTCTTC.

CDR3 bases: TGTGCCAGCAGCTGGGACTACCAAGAGACCCAGTACTTC. Its protein is CASSWDYQETQYF. J is TRBJ2-5 and V is TRBV5-4, with D perhaps TRBD2 (6 bases). The germline V and J ends were trimmed by 3 bases and 0 bases, with 6 bases remaining between them. Germline loops: CDR1 SGHNT, CDR2 YYREEE (reference sequence). This CDR3 spans 13 amino acids.

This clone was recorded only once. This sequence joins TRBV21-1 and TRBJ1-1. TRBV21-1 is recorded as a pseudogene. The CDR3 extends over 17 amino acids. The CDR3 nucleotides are TGTGCCAGCAGCAAAGCGCTTTGGGAGGGCCTGAACACTGAAGCTTTCTTT. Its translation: CASSKALWEGLNTEAFF.

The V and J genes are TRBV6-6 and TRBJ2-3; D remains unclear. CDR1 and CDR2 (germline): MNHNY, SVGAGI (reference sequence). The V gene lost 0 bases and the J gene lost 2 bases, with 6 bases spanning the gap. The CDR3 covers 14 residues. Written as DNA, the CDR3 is TGTGCCAGCAGTTACTCGGGGAACACAGATACGCAGTATTTT. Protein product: CASSYSGNTDTQYF.

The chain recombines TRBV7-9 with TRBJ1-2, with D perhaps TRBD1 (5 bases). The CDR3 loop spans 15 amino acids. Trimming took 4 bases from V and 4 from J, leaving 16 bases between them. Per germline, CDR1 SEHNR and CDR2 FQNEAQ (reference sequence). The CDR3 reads CASSSSGQGAYGYTF. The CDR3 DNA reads TGTGCCAGCAGCTCCTCCGGCCAGGGTGCCTATGGCTACACCTTC.

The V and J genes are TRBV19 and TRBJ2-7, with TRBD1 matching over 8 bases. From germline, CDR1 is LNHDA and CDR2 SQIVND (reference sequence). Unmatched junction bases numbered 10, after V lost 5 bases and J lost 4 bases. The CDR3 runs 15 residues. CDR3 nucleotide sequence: TGTGCCAGTAGTTCTAGGGACAGGATTCTATACGAGCAGTACTTC. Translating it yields CASSSRDRILYEQYF.

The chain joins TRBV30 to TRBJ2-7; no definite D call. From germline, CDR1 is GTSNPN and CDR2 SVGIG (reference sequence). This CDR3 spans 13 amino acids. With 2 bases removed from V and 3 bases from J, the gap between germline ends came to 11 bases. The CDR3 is CAWSTPPVYEQYF. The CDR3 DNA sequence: TGTGCCTGGAGTACCCCGCCCGTCTACGAGCAGTACTTC.

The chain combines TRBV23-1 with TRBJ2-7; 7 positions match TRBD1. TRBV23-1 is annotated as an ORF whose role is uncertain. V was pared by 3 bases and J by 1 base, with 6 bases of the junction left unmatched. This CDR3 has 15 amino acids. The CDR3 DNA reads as TGCGCCAGCAGTCACGGAAAGGGGGCTTCCTACGAGCAGTACTTC. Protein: CASSHGKGASYEQYF.

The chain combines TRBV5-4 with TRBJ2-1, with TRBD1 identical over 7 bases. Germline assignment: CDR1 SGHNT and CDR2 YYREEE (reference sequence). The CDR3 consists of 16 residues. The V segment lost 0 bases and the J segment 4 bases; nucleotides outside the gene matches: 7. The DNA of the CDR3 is TGTGCCAGCAGCTTGGCCGGGACAGTTCTATACAATGAGCAGTTCTTC. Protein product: CASSLAGTVLYNEQFF. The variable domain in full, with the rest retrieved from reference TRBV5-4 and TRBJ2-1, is ETGVTQSPTHLIKTRGQQVTLRCSSQSGHNTVSWYQQALGQGPQFIFQYYREEENGRGNFPPRFSGLQFPNYSSELNVNALELDDSALYLCASSLAGTVLYNEQFFGPGTRLTVL.